The present T cell receptor (beta chain) was sequenced within a study of early stage breast cancer tumors. The V end lost 7 bases, the J end lost 5 bases, and 15 bases lay between the germline ends. CDR1 is SNHLY, CDR2 FYNNEI, per germline. The CDR3 length is 14 residues. Profiling relied on immunoSEQ multiplex PCR, and the TCRdb table lists in-frame clones only, not all of them. The sample records several thousand clones, 66% being singletons. Sample: breast tumor tissue. The rearrangement links TRBV2 to TRBJ1-5; D may be TRBD1 (5 bases). This clonotype was sampled from a person aged 45 to 60 with breast cancer. The CDR3 DNA reads TGTGCCAGCAAGAAAGGGGCGCGGGATCAGCCCCAGCATTTT. Protein: CASKKGARDQPQHF.